This T cell receptor (beta chain) comes out of a study of control samples from healthy donors and cancer patients. A word on this clone: Other DNA sequences within the sample encode an identical CDR3.

Method: immunoSEQ multiplex PCR; TCRdb's copy keeps in-frame clones and lacks some. Among about 140,000 clones listed, roughly nine tenths were seen once. Germline CDR1 ENHRY, CDR2 SYGVKD. Between the trimmed V and J ends, which lost 0 bases and 7 bases, there was a span of 7 bases. This CDR3 comprises 14 residues. This receptor was identified in a man aged 18 to 30 in good health. Material for sequencing was blood. The chain couples TRBV10-3 to TRBJ1-6; D may be TRBD1 (6 bases). The CDR3, as DNA: TGTGCCATCAGTGAGTCTGACAGGAATTCACCCCTCCACTTT. Translating gives CAISESDRNSPLHF.